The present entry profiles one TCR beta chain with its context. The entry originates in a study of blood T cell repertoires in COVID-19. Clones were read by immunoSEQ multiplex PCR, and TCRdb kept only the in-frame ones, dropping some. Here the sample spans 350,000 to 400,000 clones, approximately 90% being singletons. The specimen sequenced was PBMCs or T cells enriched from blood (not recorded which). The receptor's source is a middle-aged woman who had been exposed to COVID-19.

The CDR3 nucleotides are TGCAGCGTTGAAGGGGCAAGGGGGTTCCTTGCTGAAGCTTTCTTT. The encoded protein is CSVEGARGFLAEAFF. The chain is built from TRBV29-1 and TRBJ1-1; D may be TRBD1 (6 bases). Germline V gene lookup returns CDR1 SQVTM and CDR2 ANQGSEA. V lost 1 base and J 6 bases, leaving 18 bases between the germline ends. The CDR3 length is 15 residues.